The clone carrying this T cell receptor beta chain showed up just once. Original processing methods: Amplification with reference gene primers provided the estimates of nucleated cell counts. Sequencing used immunoSEQ multiplex PCR; TCRdb keeps in-frame clones, though not all of them. That table gives V, J and clone size, and the DNA gave D and trimming. The sample lists about 150,000 clones; about nine tenths were seen once. V lost 5 bases and J 7 bases, leaving 11 bases between the germline ends. CDR3 length: 12 residues. The V gene's germline CDR1 is SGHTA and CDR2 FQGNSA. This entry is derived from a study of blood T cell repertoires in COVID-19.

The chain is built from TRBV7-2 and TRBJ1-2; D perhaps matches TRBD1 (5 bases). The sequenced material came from peripheral blood. The receptor's source is a woman between 65 and 79 years old with acute or convalescent COVID-19. The CDR3, as DNA: TGTGCCAGCAGCCCAGGGATATTTGGCTACACCTTC. Translated, it gives CASSPGIFGYTF.